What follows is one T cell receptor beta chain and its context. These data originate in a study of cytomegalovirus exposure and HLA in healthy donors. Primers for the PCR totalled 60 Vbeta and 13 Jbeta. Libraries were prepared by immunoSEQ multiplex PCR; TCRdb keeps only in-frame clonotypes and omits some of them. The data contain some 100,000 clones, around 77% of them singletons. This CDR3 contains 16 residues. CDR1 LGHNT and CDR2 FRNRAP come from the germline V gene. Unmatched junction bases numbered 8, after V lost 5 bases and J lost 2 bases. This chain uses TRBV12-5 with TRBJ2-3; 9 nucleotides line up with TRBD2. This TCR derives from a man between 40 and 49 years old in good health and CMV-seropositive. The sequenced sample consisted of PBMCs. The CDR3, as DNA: TGTGCTAGTGGTCCCTCCCTAGCGGGGACCACAGATACGCAGTATTTT. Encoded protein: CASGPSLAGTTDTQYF.